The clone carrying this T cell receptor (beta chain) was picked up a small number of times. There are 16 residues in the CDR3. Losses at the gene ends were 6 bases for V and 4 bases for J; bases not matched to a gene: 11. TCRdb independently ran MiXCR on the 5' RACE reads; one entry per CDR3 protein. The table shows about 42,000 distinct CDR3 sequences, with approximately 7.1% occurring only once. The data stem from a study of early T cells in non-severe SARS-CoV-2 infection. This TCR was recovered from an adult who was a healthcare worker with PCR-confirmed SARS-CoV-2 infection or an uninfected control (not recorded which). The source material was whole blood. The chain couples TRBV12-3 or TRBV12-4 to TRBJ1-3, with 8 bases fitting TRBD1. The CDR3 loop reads CASSSGQGGVGNTIYF. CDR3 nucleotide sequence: TGTGCCAGCAGCTCCGGACAGGGAGGTGTGGGAAACACCATATATTTT.